Described below is a single T cell receptor (beta chain) sequence and its context. This clonotype has a count of ten or more. Its specific antigen is unknown. The record has no base qualities; no much larger clone is one base away. The sample is drawn from a study of molecular identifiers for immune sequencing clone quantification (dated by TCRdb to the late 2010s). For the study in its entirety: For a replicate experiment, the RNA from either 20,000 or 100,000 naive CD8 T cells was divided into five aliquots, and four of those aliquots went on to sequencing. This methods study used CD8 T cells to benchmark TCR RNA copy counting and molecular-identifier clustering-based TCR repertoire sequencing (MIDCIRS). General study outcomes and caveats: Naive libraries contained spiked-in Jurkat TCR RNA (around eleven copies' worth), which is not part of the donor repertoire. In CMV-specific effector cells, clones with more than 20 RNA copies contained over 99% of molecules, whereas in naive cells such clones contained under 1% of molecules. Highly expanded clone sizes could be underestimated if identical TCR molecules share a barcode. Spiked-in Jurkat TCR RNA equal to a single cell's worth was reported to be detectable even within 1,200,000 naive CD8 T cells. When barcode sub-clustering was omitted, TCR diversity was inflated by chimeric consensus sequences, with chimeras reaching as high as 47%. About 3.1 recovered TCR RNA copies per cell were obtained by modeling, versus 9 to 10 by digital PCR, implying a capture efficiency of about 30%.

V is cut by 4 bases and J by 3 bases, and the space between the germline ends is 9 bases. The CDR3 covers 12 residues, taking in both the cysteine and the phenylalanine. Only the CDR3 DNA is retained, 36 bases long and in frame from the first base. CDR1 and CDR2, looked up from the germline V gene, are SQVTM and ANQGSEA. Naive CD8 T cell libraries were made from approximately 20,000 to 1,000,000 sorted cells using 10%, 30% or 50% of purified RNA. On a BD FACSAria II, naive CD8 T cells were FACS-sorted as CD8+CD4-CCR7+CD45RA+ and collected into RLT Plus buffer. Around 10 TCR copies' worth of Jurkat RNA were spiked into roughly 19,000-1,000,000 naive CD8 T cell samples to test detection sensitivity. CD8 T cells were enriched using RosetteSep CD8+ T Cell Enrichment Cocktail and Ficoll-Paque, and the enriched cells then underwent ACK red cell lysis. Library creation used PCR. Sequencing was performed on an Illumina HiSeq 4000. Bulk TCR libraries were prepared as previously described, using TCR primers listed in Table S5. Purification of total RNA was performed with the Qiagen AllPrep DNA/RNA kit. Before analysis, reads from multiple sequencing runs of the same library were pooled. In the original analysis: Only reads with exact TCR constant sequence were kept, trimmed to 150 nt, and grouped by their 12-nt molecular barcodes. Reads inside each barcode group were sub-clustered using a 15% Levenshtein threshold, and a quality-weighted consensus sequence was constructed for each RNA molecule. Non-functional sequences were filtered out, along with any lower-count sequence sitting one edit away from another sequence. On the basis of fitting two negative binomial distributions, barcode sub-clusters with fewer than 20% of the maximum read count were discarded. In-frame beta chains were kept once TCRdb had trimmed the public reads at Q25 with fastp and called clones with MiXCR. For every CDR3 protein sequence, its rows merge into one entry that carries the most common genes and DNA. TCRdb's processing, not the study's, gives the V and J calls here. For this sample there are about 640,000 distinct CDR3 sequences; roughly 21% appear just once. 0.85% to 0.9% of the sample is held by the ten biggest clonotypes.

The V and J genes are TRBV29-1 and TRBJ1-1, with the identity of the D gene unclear. The sequence was obtained from a human donor in good health. Some libraries in this study had Jurkat cell RNA spiked in. Sequenced material: naive CD8+ T cells from blood, with Jurkat cell RNA spiked in. This sample's cell subset or site label indicates: FACS-sorted CD8+CD4-CCR7+CD45RA+ naive T cells. The nucleotides read TGCAGCGTTGTAGCAGGTGACACTGAAGCTTTCTTT. It translates as CSVVAGDTEAFF.